These 13 T cell receptor beta chains were sequenced from one sample in a study of technical replicates of blood from a handful of donors. Measured with immunoSEQ multiplex PCR; TCRdb has only the in-frame clones, and not every one. The sample lists approximately 75,000 clones; over 75% were seen once. Sequencing was carried out using PBMCs. The source is a human donor in good health. Some clones in this sample may be carry-over from other donors' samples.

The chain carries TRBV29-1 and TRBJ2-7; perhaps TRBD2 as D (6 bases). Germline V CDR1 and CDR2: SQVTM, ANQGSEA. V was clipped by 7 bases and J by 3 bases, with 31 bases between them. The CDR3 runs to 18 residues. The CDR3 loop is CSARGPLTPGAMSYEQYF. Written as DNA, the CDR3 is TGCAGCGCCCGAGGACCCCTCACTCCGGGAGCTATGAGCTACGAGCAGTACTTC.

The chain joins TRBV27 to TRBJ2-2; 13 bases line up with TRBD2. CDR3 length equals 16 residues. Germline values: CDR1 MNHEY, CDR2 SMNVEV (reference sequence). V shed 8 bases, J shed 1 base, and the junction held 4 bases outside the gene matches. The CDR3 DNA is TGTGCCAGCTCTCGACTAGCGGGGGGGAACACCGGGGAGCTGTTTTTT. Protein: CASSRLAGGNTGELFF.

The chain links TRBV25-1 to TRBJ1-4; D uncertain. V gave up 8 bases and J gave up 5 bases, with 15 bases separating them. This CDR3 spans 14 amino acids. The germline gives CDR1 MGHDK, CDR2 SYGVNS. In DNA, the CDR3 is TGTGCCAGCGGAGACTTCCGAAGCAATGAAAAACTGTTTTTT. The encoded protein is CASGDFRSNEKLFF. Together with reference TRBV25-1 and TRBJ1-4, the CDR3 gives the full variable domain: EADIYQTPRYLVIGTGKKITLECSQTMGHDKMYWYQQDPGMELHLIHYSYGVNSTEKGDLSSESTVSRIRTEHFPLTLESARPSHTSQYLCASGDFRSNEKLFFGSGTQLSVL.

This chain uses TRBV19 with TRBJ2-2, with 9 bases aligning to TRBD1. Germline V gives CDR1 LNHDA, CDR2 SQIVND (reference sequence). CDR3 size: 15 residues. V gave up 9 bases and J gave up 7 bases; unmatched junction bases: 12. The CDR3 region is CASSGRTGADGELFF. Here the CDR3 DNA reads TGTGCCAGCAGTGGACGGACAGGGGCGGACGGGGAGCTGTTTTTT.

The chain links TRBV30 to TRBJ1-3; no firm D call. The V gene's germline CDR1 is GTSNPN and CDR2 SVGIG (reference sequence). The V end lost 3 bases, the J end lost 4 bases, and 13 bases lay between the germline ends. CDR3 length: 14 residues. The CDR3 DNA sequence: TGTGCCTGGAGCTCGGGGAGGGAAGGAAACACCATATATTTT. This codes for CAWSSGREGNTIYF.

This rearrangement joins TRBV7-9 to TRBJ1-1; 7 bases map to TRBD1. Per the germline V gene, CDR1 is SEHNR and CDR2 is FQNEAQ (reference sequence). The CDR3 is 14 residues long. J gave up 5 bases and V 3 bases, and 6 bases lay outside the gene matches. The CDR3 protein is CASSFGQEGTEAFF. The CDR3 DNA reads TGTGCCAGCAGCTTTGGACAGGAGGGGACTGAAGCTTTCTTT. The full variable domain, with the rest looked up from reference TRBV7-9 and TRBJ1-1, is DTGVSQNPRHKITKRGQNVTFRCDPISEHNRLYWYRQTLGQGPEFLTYFQNEAQLEKSRLLSDRFSAERPKGSFSTLEIQRTEQGDSAMYLCASSFGQEGTEAFFGQGTRLTVV.

This clone was picked up one time. Other nucleotide sequences from this sample produce the same CDR3. The V gene is TRBV7-9, the J gene TRBJ1-1; D not certain. Germline CDR1 reads SEHNR; CDR2 reads FQNEAQ (reference sequence). This CDR3 has 14 amino acids. The V end lost 5 bases, the J end lost 4 bases, and 14 bases lay between the germline ends. The CDR3 DNA reads as TGTGCCAGCAGCCCCGGAGGAGGCAGCACTGAAGCTTTCTTT. Encoded protein: CASSPGGGSTEAFF.

This chain links TRBV7-2 with TRBJ2-5; tentative D call: TRBD2 (5 bases). The CDR3 covers 18 residues. V lost 5 bases and J 3 bases, leaving 25 bases between the germline ends. Germline-derived CDR1 and CDR2 are SGHTA and FQGNSA. The CDR3: CASSPTGRRVWREETQYF. The CDR3, as DNA: TGTGCCAGCAGCCCGACGGGTCGGAGAGTGTGGCGGGAAGAGACCCAGTACTTC.

The chain links TRBV4-1 to TRBJ2-1; tentatively, D is TRBD2 (6 bases). V was shortened by 0 bases and J by 7 bases, with 16 bases between the two germline ends. This CDR3 comprises 16 residues. Looked up from germline, CDR1 is MGHRA and CDR2 is YSYEKL. The CDR3 nucleotides are TGCGCCAGCAGCCAAGAAGGGACTGGCCTGGGAAATGAGCAGTTCTTC. Translating it yields CASSQEGTGLGNEQFF.

This clone appeared once. This rearrangement joins TRBV12-5 to TRBJ1-3; tentatively, D is TRBD1 (5 bases). Trimming removed 4 bases from V and 3 bases from J, with 10 bases in between. Germline values: CDR1 LGHNT, CDR2 FRNRAP. The CDR3 covers 14 residues. The CDR3 spells CASGWTGGGNTIYF. Written as DNA, the CDR3 is TGTGCTAGTGGTTGGACGGGGGGTGGAAACACCATATATTTT.

In its sample, this clone was seen a few times. This sequence joins TRBV15 and TRBJ1-5, with TRBD1 as a possible D gene (6 bases). Trimming took off 11 bases at V and 13 bases at J, with 15 bases between the two ends. This CDR3 comprises 10 residues. Germline assignment: CDR1 LNHNV and CDR2 YYDKDF (reference sequence). DNA for the CDR3: TGTGCCGTCGGGGGGGCGTTTCAGCATTTT. The encoded protein is CAVGGAFQHF. The entire variable domain, with the rest obtained from reference TRBV15 and TRBJ1-5, is as follows: DAMVIQNPRYQVTQFGKPVTLSCSQTLNHNVMYWYQQKSSQAPKLLFHYYDKDFNNEADTPDNFQSRRPNTSFCFLDIRSPGLGDTAMYLCAVGGAFQHFGDGTRLSIL.

The chain joins TRBV6-6 to TRBJ1-2; 10 bases agree with TRBD1. Per the germline V gene, CDR1 is MNHNY and CDR2 is SVGAGI (reference sequence). This CDR3 has 15 residues. V dropped 6 bases and J dropped 4; count of bases not matched to a gene: 8. The CDR3: CASRGAGQGSYGYTF. As DNA, the CDR3 is TGTGCCAGCAGGGGGGCGGGACAGGGGTCCTATGGCTACACCTTC.

This chain links TRBV4-1 with TRBJ2-5, with 14 bases matching TRBD2. Germline V CDR1 and CDR2: MGHRA, YSYEKL. The CDR3 has 17 amino acids. V gave up 1 base and J gave up 4 bases; unmatched junction bases: 5. This chain's CDR3 is CASSQATSGGARETQYF. The DNA for the CDR3 is TGCGCCAGCAGCCAAGCGACTAGCGGGGGGGCCAGAGAGACCCAGTACTTC.